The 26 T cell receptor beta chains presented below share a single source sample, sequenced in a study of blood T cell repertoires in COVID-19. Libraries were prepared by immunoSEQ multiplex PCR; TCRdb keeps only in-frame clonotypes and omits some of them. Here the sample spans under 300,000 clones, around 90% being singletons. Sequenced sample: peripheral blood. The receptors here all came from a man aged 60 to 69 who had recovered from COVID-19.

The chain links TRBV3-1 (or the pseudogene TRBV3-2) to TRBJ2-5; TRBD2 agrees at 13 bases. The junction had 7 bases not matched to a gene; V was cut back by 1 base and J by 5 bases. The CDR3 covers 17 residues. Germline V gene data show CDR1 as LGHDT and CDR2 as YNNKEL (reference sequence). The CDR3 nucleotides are TGTGCCAGCAGCCAAGGGAGACTAGCGGGGGGAGCGGAGACCCAGTACTTC. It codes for CASSQGRLAGGAETQYF.

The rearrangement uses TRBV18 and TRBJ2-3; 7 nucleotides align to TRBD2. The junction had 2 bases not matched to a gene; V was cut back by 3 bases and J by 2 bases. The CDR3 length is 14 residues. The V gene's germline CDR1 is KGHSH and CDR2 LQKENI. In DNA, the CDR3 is TGTGCCAGCTCACCGGGACTAAACACAGATACGCAGTATTTT. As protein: CASSPGLNTDTQYF.

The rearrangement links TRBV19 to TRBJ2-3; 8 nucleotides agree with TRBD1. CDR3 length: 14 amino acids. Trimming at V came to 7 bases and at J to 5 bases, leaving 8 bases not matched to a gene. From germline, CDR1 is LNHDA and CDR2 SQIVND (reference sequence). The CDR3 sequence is CASNRGRGVDTQYF. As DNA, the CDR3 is TGTGCCAGTAACAGGGGGAGAGGGGTAGATACGCAGTATTTT.

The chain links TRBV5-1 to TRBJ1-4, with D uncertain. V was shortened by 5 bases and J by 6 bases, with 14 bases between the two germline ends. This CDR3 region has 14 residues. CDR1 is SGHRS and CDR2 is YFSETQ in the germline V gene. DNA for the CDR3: TGCGCCAGCAGGAAGAGGGCAATTGATGAAAAACTGTTTTTT. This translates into CASRKRAIDEKLFF.

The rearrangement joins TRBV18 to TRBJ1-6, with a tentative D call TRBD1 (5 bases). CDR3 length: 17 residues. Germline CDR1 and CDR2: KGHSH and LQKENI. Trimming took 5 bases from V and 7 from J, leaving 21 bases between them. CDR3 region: CASSFRLTQGVNSPLHF. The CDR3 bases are TGTGCCAGCTCATTCCGTCTTACTCAGGGTGTGAATTCACCCCTCCACTTT.

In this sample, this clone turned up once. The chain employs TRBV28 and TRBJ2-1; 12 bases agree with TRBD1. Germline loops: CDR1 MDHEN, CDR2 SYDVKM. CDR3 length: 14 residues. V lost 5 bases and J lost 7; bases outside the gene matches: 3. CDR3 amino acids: CASSGDRGLNEQFF. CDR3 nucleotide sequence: TGTGCCAGCAGTGGGGACAGGGGGCTAAATGAGCAGTTCTTC.

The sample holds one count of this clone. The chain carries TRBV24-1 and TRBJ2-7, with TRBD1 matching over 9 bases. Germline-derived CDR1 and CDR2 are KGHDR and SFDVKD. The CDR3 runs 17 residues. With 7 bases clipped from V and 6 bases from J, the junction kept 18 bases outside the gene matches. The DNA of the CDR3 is TGTGCCACCAGGCTCTGGGACAGGGCTCATATTTTTAGCGAGCAGTACGTC. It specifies CATRLWDRAHIFSEQYV.

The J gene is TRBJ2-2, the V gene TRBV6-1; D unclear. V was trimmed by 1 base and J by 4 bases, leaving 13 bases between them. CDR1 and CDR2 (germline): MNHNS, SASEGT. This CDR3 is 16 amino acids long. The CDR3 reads CASSEGWALVTGELFF. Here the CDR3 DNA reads TGTGCCAGCAGTGAAGGGTGGGCGCTTGTCACCGGGGAGCTGTTTTTT.

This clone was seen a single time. The CDR3 here is CASSPGQGNTGELFF. In DNA form, the CDR3 reads TGTGCCAGCAGCCCGGGACAGGGTAACACCGGGGAGCTGTTTTTT. The chain recombines TRBV21-1 with TRBJ2-2; the D call TRBD1 from the table was never checked on the DNA. TRBV21-1 has pseudogene status. CDR3 length equals 15 residues.

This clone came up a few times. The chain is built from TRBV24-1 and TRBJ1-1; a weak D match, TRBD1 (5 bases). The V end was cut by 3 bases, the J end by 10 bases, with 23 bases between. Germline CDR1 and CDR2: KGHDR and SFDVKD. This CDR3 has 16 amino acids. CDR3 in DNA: TGTGCCACCAGTGATGGTGACAGTAACCCTCCCTTCGGAGCTTTCTTT. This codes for CATSDGDSNPPFGAFF.

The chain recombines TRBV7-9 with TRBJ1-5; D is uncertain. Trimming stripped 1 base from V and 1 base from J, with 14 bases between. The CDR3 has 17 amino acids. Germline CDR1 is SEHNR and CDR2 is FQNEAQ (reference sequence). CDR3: CASSLVESGLSNQPQHF. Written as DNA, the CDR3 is TGTGCCAGCAGCTTAGTCGAGTCAGGCCTAAGCAATCAGCCCCAGCATTTT.

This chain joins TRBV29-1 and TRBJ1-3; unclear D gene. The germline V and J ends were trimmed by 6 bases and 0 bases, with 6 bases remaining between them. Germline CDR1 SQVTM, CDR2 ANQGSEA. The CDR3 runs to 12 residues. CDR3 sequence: CSVQSSGNTIYF. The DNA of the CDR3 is TGCAGCGTACAGTCCTCTGGAAACACCATATATTTT.

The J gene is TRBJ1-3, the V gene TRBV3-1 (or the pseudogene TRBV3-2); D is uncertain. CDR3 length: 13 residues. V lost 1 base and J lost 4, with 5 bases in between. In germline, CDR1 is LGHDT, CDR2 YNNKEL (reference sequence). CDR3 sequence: CASSQGGGNTIYF. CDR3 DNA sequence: TGTGCCAGCAGCCAAGGAGGCGGAAACACCATATATTTT.

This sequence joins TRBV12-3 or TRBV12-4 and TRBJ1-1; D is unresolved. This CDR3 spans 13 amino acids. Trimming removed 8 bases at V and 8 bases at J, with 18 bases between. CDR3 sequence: CASLMSPLEEAFF. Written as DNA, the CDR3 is TGTGCCAGCTTGATGAGCCCACTTGAGGAAGCTTTCTTT.

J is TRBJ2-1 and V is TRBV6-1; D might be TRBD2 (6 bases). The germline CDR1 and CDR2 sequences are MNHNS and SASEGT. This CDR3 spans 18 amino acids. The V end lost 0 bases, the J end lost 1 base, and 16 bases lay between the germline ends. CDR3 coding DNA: TGTGCCAGCAGTGAAGCTTGGAGGGCCGAGGTGTCCTACAATGAGCAGTTCTTC. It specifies CASSEAWRAEVSYNEQFF.

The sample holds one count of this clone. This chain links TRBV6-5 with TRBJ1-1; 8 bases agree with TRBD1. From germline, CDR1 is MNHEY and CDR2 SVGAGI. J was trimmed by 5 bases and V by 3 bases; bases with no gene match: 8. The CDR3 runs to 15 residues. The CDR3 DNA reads TGTGCCAGCAGTTATGGGACAGGAGGAGGTACTGAAGCTTTCTTT. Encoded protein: CASSYGTGGGTEAFF.

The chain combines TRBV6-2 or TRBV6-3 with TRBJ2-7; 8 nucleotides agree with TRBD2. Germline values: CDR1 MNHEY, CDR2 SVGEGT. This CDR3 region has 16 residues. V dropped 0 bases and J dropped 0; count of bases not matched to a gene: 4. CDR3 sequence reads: CASSYSTSAISYEQYF. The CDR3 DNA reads TGTGCCAGCAGTTACTCGACTAGCGCGATCTCCTACGAGCAGTACTTC.

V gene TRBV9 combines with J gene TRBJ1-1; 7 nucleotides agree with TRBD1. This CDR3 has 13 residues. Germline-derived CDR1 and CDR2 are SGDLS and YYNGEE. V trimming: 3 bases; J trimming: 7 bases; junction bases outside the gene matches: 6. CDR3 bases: TGTGCCAGCAGCGCCAGGGGGGCCGGTGAAGCTTTCTTT. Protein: CASSARGAGEAFF.

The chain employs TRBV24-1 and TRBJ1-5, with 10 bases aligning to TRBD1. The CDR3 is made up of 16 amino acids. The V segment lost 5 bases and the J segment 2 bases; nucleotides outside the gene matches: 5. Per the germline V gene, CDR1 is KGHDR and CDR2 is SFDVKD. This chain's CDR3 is CATSAGQGGGNQPQHF. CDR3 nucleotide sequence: TGTGCCACCAGTGCTGGACAGGGGGGTGGCAATCAGCCCCAGCATTTT.

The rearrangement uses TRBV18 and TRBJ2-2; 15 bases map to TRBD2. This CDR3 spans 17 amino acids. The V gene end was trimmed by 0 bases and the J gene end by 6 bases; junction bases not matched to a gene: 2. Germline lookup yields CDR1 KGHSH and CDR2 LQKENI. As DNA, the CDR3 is TGTGCCAGCTCACCACCGGGACTAGCGGGGGGCTCCGGGGAGCTGTTTTTT. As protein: CASSPPGLAGGSGELFF. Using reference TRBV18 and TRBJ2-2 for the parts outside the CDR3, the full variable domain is NAGVMQNPRHLVRRRGQEARLRCSPMKGHSHVYWYRQLPEEGLKFMVYLQKENIIDESGMPKERFSAEFPKEGPSILRIQQVVRGDSAAYFCASSPPGLAGGSGELFFGEGSRLTVL.

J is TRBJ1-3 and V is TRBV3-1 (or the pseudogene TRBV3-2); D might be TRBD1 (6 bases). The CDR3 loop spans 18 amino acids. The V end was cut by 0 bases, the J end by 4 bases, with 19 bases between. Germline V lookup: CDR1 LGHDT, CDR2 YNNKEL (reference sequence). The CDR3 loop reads CASSQDLGGAGSGNTIYF. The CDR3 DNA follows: TGTGCCAGCAGCCAAGATCTTGGGGGGGCCGGGTCGGGAAACACCATATATTTT.

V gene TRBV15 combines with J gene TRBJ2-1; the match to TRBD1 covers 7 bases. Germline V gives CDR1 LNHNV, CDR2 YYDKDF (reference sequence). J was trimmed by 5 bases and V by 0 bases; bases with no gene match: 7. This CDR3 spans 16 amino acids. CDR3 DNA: TGTGCCACCAGCAGAGACTTAGGGACAGTTAACAATGAGCAGTTCTTC. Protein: CATSRDLGTVNNEQFF.

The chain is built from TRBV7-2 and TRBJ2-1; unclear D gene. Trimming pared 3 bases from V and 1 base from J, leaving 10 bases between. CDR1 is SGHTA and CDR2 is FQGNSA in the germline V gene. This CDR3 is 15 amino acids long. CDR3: CASSFTVNSYNEQFF. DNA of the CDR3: TGTGCCAGCAGCTTTACAGTGAATTCCTACAATGAGCAGTTCTTC.

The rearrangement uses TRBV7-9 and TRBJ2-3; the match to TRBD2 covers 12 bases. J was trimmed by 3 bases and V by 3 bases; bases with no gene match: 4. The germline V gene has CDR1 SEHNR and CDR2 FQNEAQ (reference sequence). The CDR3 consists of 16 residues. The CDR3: CASSFGTSGPTDTQYF. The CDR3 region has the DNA TGTGCCAGCAGCTTTGGGACTAGCGGGCCGACAGATACGCAGTATTTT.

CDR3 in amino acids: CASSHLAGQGSETQYF. The CDR3 DNA reads TGTGCCAGCAGCCACCTGGCGGGACAGGGATCAGAGACCCAGTACTTC. The chain combines TRBV25-1 with TRBJ2-5; 9 bases agree with TRBD1. This CDR3 is built from 16 residues. In germline, CDR1 is MGHDK, CDR2 SYGVNS. The ends lost 6 bases at V and 4 bases at J; junction bases unmatched: 12.

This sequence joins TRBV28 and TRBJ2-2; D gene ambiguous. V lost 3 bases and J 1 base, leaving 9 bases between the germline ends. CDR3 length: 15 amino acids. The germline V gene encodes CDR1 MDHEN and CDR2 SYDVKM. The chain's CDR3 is CASSLGSLNTGELFF. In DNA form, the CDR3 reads TGTGCCAGCAGTTTGGGCAGTCTGAACACCGGGGAGCTGTTTTTT. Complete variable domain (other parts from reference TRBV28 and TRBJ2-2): DVKVTQSSRYLVKRTGEKVFLECVQDMDHENMFWYRQDPGLGLRLIYFSYDVKMKEKGDIPEGYSVSREKKERFSLILESASTNQTSMYLCASSLGSLNTGELFFGEGSRLTVL.